The 28 T cell receptor beta chains given below trace back to one sample, sequenced in a study of T cell changes during pregnancy in multiple sclerosis. Libraries were prepared by immunoSEQ multiplex PCR; TCRdb keeps only in-frame clonotypes and omits some of them. The table has around 45,000 clones, about nine tenths seen once. The sample in question was CD4+ T cells from peripheral blood mononuclear cells, obtained before pregnancy. The source of these receptors is a female donor with multiple sclerosis, enrolled in a pregnancy study.

The V gene is TRBV10-3, the J gene TRBJ1-5; D is unresolved. This CDR3 region has 14 residues. The V gene's germline CDR1 is ENHRY and CDR2 SYGVKD. V lost 4 bases, J lost 2 bases, and 9 bases lay in between. This chain's CDR3 is CAISGGRGNQPQHF. In nucleotides, the CDR3 is TGTGCCATCAGTGGAGGGAGGGGCAATCAGCCCCAGCATTTT.

The genes are TRBV11-2 and TRBJ2-7; D perhaps matches TRBD1 (5 bases). Germline V gene sequence: CDR1 SGHAT, CDR2 FQNNGV. Trimming removed 5 bases from V and 4 bases from J, with 18 bases in between. This CDR3 has 15 residues. CDR3 coding DNA: TGTGCCAGCAGCCTAGGGCAGGGTCCCGGTTACGAGCAGTACTTC. It codes for CASSLGQGPGYEQYF. Supplemented by reference TRBV11-2 and TRBJ2-7, the full variable domain reads EAGVAQSPRYKIIEKRQSVAFWCNPISGHATLYWYQQILGQGPKLLIQFQNNGVVDDSQLPKDRFSAERLKGVDSTLKIQPAKLEDSAVYLCASSLGQGPGYEQYFGPGTRLTVT.

CDR3 sequence: CASSLRMAETQYF. CDR3 coding DNA: TGTGCCAGCAGCCTCAGGATGGCAGAGACCCAGTACTTC. V usage is TRBV6-5 and J usage is TRBJ2-5, with no clear D. From germline, CDR1 is MNHEY and CDR2 SVGAGI. Trimming took 6 bases from V and 4 from J, leaving 12 bases between them. The CDR3 is made up of 13 amino acids.

V usage is TRBV11-3 and J usage is TRBJ2-1; TRBD2 might be the D (6 bases). Deletions cut 4 bases from V and 10 bases from J, with 8 bases between. CDR3 size: 11 residues. CDR1 SGHNT and CDR2 YENEEA come from the germline V gene. CDR3 sequence: CASSSRGEQFF. Here the CDR3 DNA reads TGTGCCAGCAGCTCACGGGGGGAGCAGTTCTTC.

This chain uses TRBV27 with TRBJ2-1, with a weak D call TRBD2 (6 bases). Trimming pared 3 bases from V and 8 bases from J, leaving 17 bases between. Germline CDR1 MNHEY, CDR2 SMNVEV (reference sequence). This CDR3 is 15 amino acids long. DNA of the CDR3: TGTGCCAGCAGTTTGCAGATGACGGGGGAGGATGAGCAGTTCTTC. This translates into CASSLQMTGEDEQFF.

This chain uses TRBV15 with TRBJ1-3; TRBD1 matches at 7 bases. CDR3 length equals 15 residues. V lost 4 bases and J lost 0; bases outside the gene matches: 3. Germline V gene sequence: CDR1 LNHNV, CDR2 YYDKDF (reference sequence). The CDR3 loop reads CATSTDRNSGNTIYF. CDR3 nucleotides: TGTGCCACCAGCACGGACAGGAACTCTGGAAACACCATATATTTT.

This sequence joins TRBV6-5 and TRBJ1-1, with 8 bases lining up with TRBD1. The J segment lost 3 bases and the V segment lost 11 bases, leaving 5 bases of the junction unmatched. CDR1 is MNHEY and CDR2 is SVGAGI in the germline V gene. CDR3 length: 12 residues. The CDR3 coding sequence is TGTGCCGGACAGGGAGGGGACACTGAAGCTTTCTTT. Translation gives CAGQGGDTEAFF.

The V gene is TRBV30, the J gene TRBJ1-2; the D gene is possibly TRBD1 (6 bases). Germline values: CDR1 GTSNPN, CDR2 SVGIG (reference sequence). This CDR3 spans 13 amino acids. V was pared by 4 bases and J by 3 bases, with 12 bases between. The CDR3 is CAWKGDAYYGYTF. CDR3 nucleotide sequence: TGTGCCTGGAAGGGGGACGCATACTATGGCTACACCTTC.

This clone is medium-sized by share. This chain links TRBV15 with TRBJ1-2; possible D gene TRBD1, 5 bases. CDR1 is LNHNV, CDR2 YYDKDF, per germline (reference sequence). CDR3 length: 14 residues. V lost 0 bases, J lost 7 bases, and 12 bases lay in between. The CDR3 DNA follows: TGTGCCACCAGCAGAGATGGGGCAGGGTTTGGCTACACCTTC. Translated: CATSRDGAGFGYTF. Full variable domain (remainder filled in from reference TRBV15 and TRBJ1-2): DAMVIQNPRYQVTQFGKPVTLSCSQTLNHNVMYWYQQKSSQAPKLLFHYYDKDFNNEADTPDNFQSRRPNTSFCFLDIRSPGLGDTAMYLCATSRDGAGFGYTFGSGTRLTVV.

The chain combines TRBV5-4 with TRBJ2-7, with 7 bases fitting TRBD1. The trim removed 4 bases at V and 2 bases at J, leaving 12 bases unmatched. The CDR3 spans 16 residues. Germline assignment: CDR1 SGHNT and CDR2 YYREEE (reference sequence). The CDR3, as DNA: TGTGCCAGCAGCCGCTTAGACAGGGTTTCCGCCTACGAGCAGTACTTC. The encoded protein is CASSRLDRVSAYEQYF.

This chain joins TRBV10-3 and TRBJ2-7; TRBD1 matches at 7 bases. J was trimmed by 0 bases and V by 6 bases; bases with no gene match: 11. Germline loops: CDR1 ENHRY, CDR2 SYGVKD. The CDR3 extends over 16 amino acids. Here the CDR3 DNA reads TGTGCCATCAGCCCACACCTGGGACAGCACTCCTACGAGCAGTACTTC. This encodes CAISPHLGQHSYEQYF.

The V call is TRBV19, the J call TRBJ1-6; 9 bases line up with TRBD1. CDR1 LNHDA and CDR2 SQIVND come from the germline V gene (reference sequence). Trimming at V came to 7 bases and at J to 9 bases, leaving 4 bases not matched to a gene. The CDR3 is 13 residues long. CDR3 residues: CASTRDRASPLHF. CDR3 bases: TGTGCCAGTACCCGGGACAGGGCTTCACCCCTCCACTTT.

The chain combines TRBV6-5 with TRBJ2-7; no clear D. The CDR3 is 14 amino acids. The germline gives CDR1 MNHEY, CDR2 SVGAGI. The ends were cut back, 0 bases at V and 1 base at J, with 7 bases in the middle. The DNA of the CDR3 is TGTGCCAGCAGTTACTCAGTCAGATCCTACGAGCAGTACTTC. Protein product: CASSYSVRSYEQYF.

The chain carries TRBV4-2 and TRBJ2-1, with TRBD2 matching 16 bases. CDR1 is LGHNA, CDR2 YNFKEQ, per germline. The CDR3 extends over 19 amino acids. V gave up 0 bases and J gave up 7 bases; unmatched junction bases: 9. CDR3 DNA sequence: TGTGCCAGCAGCCAAGAGGGACTAGCGGGGGGGGCGTCCCCTAATGAGCAGTTCTTC. Encoded protein: CASSQEGLAGGASPNEQFF.

This chain connects TRBV7-2 to TRBJ2-1; the match to TRBD2 covers 12 bases. Germline CDR1 SGHTA, CDR2 FQGNSA. The ends lost 7 bases at V and 1 base at J; junction bases unmatched: 8. CDR3 length equals 17 residues. CDR3: CASTQTSGGPSYNEQFF. The CDR3 nucleotides are TGTGCCAGCACCCAGACTAGCGGGGGACCTTCCTACAATGAGCAGTTCTTC. The full variable domain, rest sourced from reference TRBV7-2 and TRBJ2-1, is GAGVSQSPSNKVTEKGKDVELRCDPISGHTALYWYRQSLGQGLEFLIYFQGNSAPDKSGLPSDRFSAERTGGSVSTLTIQRTQQEDSAVYLCASTQTSGGPSYNEQFFGPGTRLTVL.

The gene calls are TRBV6-6 and TRBJ1-6; 10 bases fit TRBD1. CDR1 and CDR2 (germline): MNHNY, SVGAGI (reference sequence). The V segment lost 11 bases and the J segment 8 bases; nucleotides outside the gene matches: 9. The CDR3 consists of 14 residues. This CDR3 is CAATSGQGYSPLHF. CDR3 coding DNA: TGTGCCGCCACCTCGGGACAGGGGTATTCACCCCTCCACTTT.

This sequence joins TRBV7-3 and TRBJ2-5, with 10 bases lining up with TRBD1. V lost 1 base to trimming and J lost 5 bases; unmatched junction nucleotides: 7. Germline V gene sequence: CDR1 SGHTA, CDR2 FQGTGA. This CDR3 comprises 16 residues. CDR3 loop: CASSLIGTGERETQYF. CDR3 nucleotides: TGTGCCAGCAGCTTAATTGGGACAGGGGAAAGGGAGACCCAGTACTTC.

The chain carries TRBV7-3 and TRBJ2-3; the D gene is possibly TRBD1 (6 bases). This CDR3 region has 14 residues. V lost 2 bases and J 4 bases, leaving 10 bases between the germline ends. Germline V gives CDR1 SGHTA, CDR2 FQGTGA. CDR3: CASSLGGSADTQYF. The DNA of the CDR3 is TGTGCCAGCAGCTTAGGGGGCTCGGCAGATACGCAGTATTTT.

This chain connects TRBV30 to TRBJ1-2, with TRBD1 identical over 7 bases. This CDR3 spans 12 amino acids. V lost 5 bases to trimming and J lost 4 bases; unmatched junction nucleotides: 4. Germline assignment: CDR1 GTSNPN and CDR2 SVGIG (reference sequence). DNA of the CDR3: TGTGCCTGGCTGGGGACAGTCTATGGCTACACCTTC. This codes for CAWLGTVYGYTF.

The CDR3 sequence is CASSVAPGTGANTGELFF. The DNA for the CDR3 is TGTGCCAGCAGCGTAGCTCCGGGGACGGGGGCGAACACCGGGGAGCTGTTTTTT. The V gene is TRBV9, the J gene TRBJ2-2, with D possibly TRBD2 on 6 matching bases. V was pared by 0 bases and J by 0 bases, with 15 bases between. The CDR3 extends over 18 amino acids. Per the germline V gene, CDR1 is SGDLS and CDR2 is YYNGEE. Drawing the rest from reference TRBV9 and TRBJ2-2, the complete variable domain is DSGVTQTPKHLITATGQRVTLRCSPRSGDLSVYWYQQSLDQGLQFLIQYYNGEERAKGNILERFSAQQFPDLHSELNLSSLELGDSALYFCASSVAPGTGANTGELFFGEGSRLTVL.

The CDR3 protein is CASTLEHYEQYF. The CDR3 region has the DNA TGTGCCAGCACCCTGGAGCACTACGAGCAGTACTTC. The V call is TRBV6-1, the J call TRBJ2-7; no clear D. Germline CDR1 is MNHNS and CDR2 is SASEGT. The CDR3 is 12 residues long. The V and J ends lost 7 bases and 3 bases respectively, with 10 bases between them.

This rearrangement joins TRBV4-2 to TRBJ2-7; D is unresolved. Trimming shortened V by 0 bases and J by 7 bases, and 13 bases separated the two germline ends. Germline-derived CDR1 and CDR2 are LGHNA and YNFKEQ. This CDR3 has 14 amino acids. The chain's CDR3 is CASSQDQLVGEQYF. In nucleotides, the CDR3 is TGTGCCAGCAGCCAAGATCAGCTAGTTGGGGAGCAGTACTTC.

V usage is TRBV5-5 and J usage is TRBJ1-2; D perhaps matches TRBD1 (6 bases). With 4 bases removed from V and 0 bases from J, the gap between germline ends came to 10 bases. Looked up from germline, CDR1 is SGHKS and CDR2 is YYEKEE (reference sequence). The CDR3 is 14 amino acids. This CDR3 is CASSADRANYGYTF. The CDR3 nucleotides read TGTGCCAGCAGCGCGGACAGAGCTAACTATGGCTACACCTTC. Based on the CDR3 plus reference TRBV5-5 and TRBJ1-2, the full variable domain is DAGVTQSPTHLIKTRGQQVTLRCSPISGHKSVSWYQQVLGQGPQFIFQYYEKEERGRGNFPDRFSARQFPNYSSELNVNALLLGDSALYLCASSADRANYGYTFGSGTRLTVV.

The CDR3 DNA follows: TGTGCCAGCAGCTTAGATCTTAGCGGCACAGATACGCAGTATTTT. Translated: CASSLDLSGTDTQYF. The chain carries TRBV11-2 and TRBJ2-3, with TRBD2 as a possible D gene (5 bases). The ends were cut back, 0 bases at V and 1 base at J, with 8 bases in the middle. The CDR3 has 15 residues. CDR1 is SGHAT, CDR2 FQNNGV, per germline.

The chain has TRBV25-1 and TRBJ2-4; D gene ambiguous. Between the trimmed V and J ends, which lost 4 bases and 8 bases, there was a span of 6 bases. The germline gives CDR1 MGHDK, CDR2 SYGVNS. The CDR3 totals 11 residues. CDR3 in amino acids: CASSGGDIQYF. The CDR3 DNA follows: TGTGCCAGCAGTGGAGGAGACATTCAGTACTTC.

V and J are TRBV6-1 and TRBJ2-3; TRBD2 is a possible D gene (7 bases). CDR1 is MNHNS, CDR2 SASEGT, per germline. This CDR3 region has 18 residues. The germline V and J ends were trimmed by 3 bases and 2 bases, with 21 bases remaining between them. The CDR3 DNA follows: TGTGCCAGCAGTGAGGTCTCTGTAGGGGGGGGACTCACAGATACGCAGTATTTT. Translating it yields CASSEVSVGGGLTDTQYF.

V gene TRBV2 combines with J gene TRBJ2-5; a possible D gene is TRBD2 (5 bases). Trimming pared 6 bases from V and 2 bases from J, leaving 16 bases between. Per the germline V gene, CDR1 is SNHLY and CDR2 is FYNNEI. This CDR3 region has 15 residues. The CDR3 nucleotides read TGTGCCAGCAGCTTTTCCCGGGATTTTCAAGAGACCCAGTACTTC. Amino acid sequence: CASSFSRDFQETQYF.

The chain combines TRBV10-3 with TRBJ2-7, with 10 bases fitting TRBD1. This CDR3 region has 14 residues. Germline CDR1 and CDR2: ENHRY and SYGVKD. The junction had 8 bases not matched to a gene; V was cut back by 10 bases and J by 2 bases. In DNA, the CDR3 is TGTGCCACCGCCAGACAGGGGGCAACCTACGAGCAGTACTTC. Encoded protein: CATARQGATYEQYF.